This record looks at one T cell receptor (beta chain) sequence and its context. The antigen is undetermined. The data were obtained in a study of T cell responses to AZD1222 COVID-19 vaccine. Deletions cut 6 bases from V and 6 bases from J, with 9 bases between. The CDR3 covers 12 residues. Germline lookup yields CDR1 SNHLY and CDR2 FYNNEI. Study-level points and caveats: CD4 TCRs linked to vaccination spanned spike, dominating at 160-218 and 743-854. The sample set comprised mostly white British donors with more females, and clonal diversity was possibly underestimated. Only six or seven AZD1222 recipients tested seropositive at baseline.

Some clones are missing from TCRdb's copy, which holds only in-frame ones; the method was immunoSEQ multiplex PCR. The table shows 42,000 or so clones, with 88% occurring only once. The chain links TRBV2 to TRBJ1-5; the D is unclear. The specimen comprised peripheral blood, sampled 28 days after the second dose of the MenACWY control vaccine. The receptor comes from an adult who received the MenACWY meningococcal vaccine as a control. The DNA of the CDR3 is TGTGCCAGCAGGCTGACGGGTCAGCCCCAGCATTTT. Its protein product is CASRLTGQPQHF.